These 28 T cell receptor beta chains were all obtained from the same sample, sequenced in a study of shared clonotypes between healthy human individuals (dated by TCRdb to 2020 to 2021). Libraries came from the immunoSEQ multiplex PCR assay. In TCRdb, the immuneACCESS table is reduced to in-frame sequences with V and J assigned. These tables do not hold every clone; where another copy was compared, an unresolved V gene accounts for under half, and the others remain unexplained. For this sample there are around 1.9 million clones; 85% to 95% appear just once. More than 1.5% of the sample belongs to the ten largest clones. CD8 naive samples were CD45RO-negative cells positively selected for CCR7, giving a CD45RA+CCR7+ population that excluded TemRA cells. Sequenced: naive CD8+ T cells from PBMCs. The intended sense of this specimen's cell subset or site label: CD45RA+CCR7+. The receptors were sampled from a man aged 18-30 years in good health. Some clones in this sample may be carry-over from other donors' samples.

The rearrangement links TRBV19 to TRBJ1-2; 7 nucleotides line up with TRBD1. This CDR3 is 14 amino acids long. Unmatched junction bases numbered 8, after V lost 5 bases and J lost 5 bases. Germline V gene sequence: CDR1 LNHDA, CDR2 SQIVND (reference sequence). For the CDR3, the DNA is TGTGCCAGTAGTTACAGGGGAGATGTATATGGCTACACCTTC. Translation: CASSYRGDVYGYTF.

The chain recombines TRBV6-1 with TRBJ2-5; 9 positions match TRBD2. The CDR3 is made up of 17 amino acids. V trimming: 0 bases; J trimming: 9 bases; junction bases outside the gene matches: 14. Germline V gives CDR1 MNHNS, CDR2 SASEGT. The CDR3: CASSEAVLAGIPGAQYF. The CDR3 region has the DNA TGTGCCAGCAGTGAAGCAGTGCTAGCGGGGATACCTGGGGCCCAGTACTTC.

The chain joins TRBV28 to TRBJ2-1, with D hard to call. Germline V CDR1 and CDR2: MDHEN, SYDVKM. The CDR3 is 13 residues long. Deletions cut 6 bases from V and 4 bases from J, with 10 bases between. The CDR3, as DNA: TGTGCCAGCAGCATTTTTGAATACAATGAGCAGTTCTTC. This gives the protein CASSIFEYNEQFF. The complete variable domain, with remaining parts taken from reference TRBV28 and TRBJ2-1, reads DVKVTQSSRYLVKRTGEKVFLECVQDMDHENMFWYRQDPGLGLRLIYFSYDVKMKEKGDIPEGYSVSREKKERFSLILESASTNQTSMYLCASSIFEYNEQFFGPGTRLTVL.

The chain combines TRBV28 with TRBJ2-7, with 8 bases fitting TRBD1. Germline V gives CDR1 MDHEN, CDR2 SYDVKM. This CDR3 contains 15 residues. Trimming took 6 bases from V and 5 from J; bases not matched to a gene: 12. The chain's CDR3 is CASRVGRTGIHEQYF. CDR3 coding DNA: TGTGCCAGCAGAGTTGGAAGGACAGGGATCCACGAGCAGTACTTC. Supplemented by reference TRBV28 and TRBJ2-7, the full variable domain reads DVKVTQSSRYLVKRTGEKVFLECVQDMDHENMFWYRQDPGLGLRLIYFSYDVKMKEKGDIPEGYSVSREKKERFSLILESASTNQTSMYLCASRVGRTGIHEQYFGPGTRLTVT.

The chain combines TRBV5-4 with TRBJ2-1; D uncertain. This CDR3 region has 15 residues. V shed 4 bases and J shed 2 bases, with 13 bases lying between them. Germline V gene lookup returns CDR1 SGHNT and CDR2 YYREEE (reference sequence). The CDR3 DNA is TGTGCCAGCAGCGGTACCGGGCACACCTACAATGAGCAGTTCTTC. Its protein product is CASSGTGHTYNEQFF.

In regard to this clone: This sample includes further DNA sequences coding for the same CDR3. This rearrangement joins TRBV5-4 to TRBJ1-1; D might be TRBD1 (6 bases). CDR1 is SGHNT and CDR2 is YYREEE in the germline V gene (reference sequence). This CDR3 has 13 amino acids. The V gene lost 5 bases and the J gene lost 0 bases, with 8 bases spanning the gap. The CDR3 here is CASRDSLNTEAFF. CDR3 nucleotide sequence: TGTGCCAGCAGGGACAGTTTGAACACTGAAGCTTTCTTT.

The chain combines TRBV19 with TRBJ2-5; TRBD2 agrees at 9 bases. This CDR3 is 14 amino acids long. CDR1 and CDR2 (germline): LNHDA, SQIVND (reference sequence). V lost 5 bases and J lost 4; bases outside the gene matches: 5. The CDR3 DNA is TGTGCCAGTAGTTTTAGAGCGGGAGGAGAGACCCAGTACTTC. This codes for CASSFRAGGETQYF.

This chain connects TRBV28 to TRBJ2-5; weak D call: TRBD2 (6 bases). The V gene's germline CDR1 is MDHEN and CDR2 SYDVKM. Trimming left V 1 base short and J 0 bases short, with 12 bases between. This CDR3 has 16 amino acids. The CDR3 sequence: CASSLYSGRYQETQYF. The CDR3 DNA follows: TGTGCCAGCAGTTTATATAGCGGCCGGTACCAAGAGACCCAGTACTTC.

The J gene is TRBJ1-5, the V gene TRBV5-6; TRBD1 aligns across 8 bases. The V gene end was trimmed by 4 bases and the J gene end by 10 bases; junction bases not matched to a gene: 4. This CDR3 has 12 residues. CDR1 and CDR2 (germline): SGHDT, YYEEEE. CDR3 residues: CASSAGTGPQHF. CDR3 nucleotide sequence: TGTGCCAGCAGCGCCGGGACAGGCCCCCAGCATTTT.

CDR3 bases: TGTGCCAGCAGTCGACTACAGGCGCCGAGGGACGAGCAGTACTTC. This translates into CASSRLQAPRDEQYF. The chain links TRBV6-6 to TRBJ2-7, with D possibly called TRBD1 or TRBD2 (5 bases each). Per germline, CDR1 MNHNY and CDR2 SVGAGI (reference sequence). There are 15 residues in the CDR3. With 5 bases removed from V and 5 bases from J, the gap between germline ends came to 19 bases.

This clone was picked up one time. V usage is TRBV28 and J usage is TRBJ2-7, with a weak D call TRBD2 (5 bases). Germline-derived CDR1 and CDR2 are MDHEN and SYDVKM. V lost 10 bases and J 0 bases, leaving 22 bases between the germline ends. The CDR3 sequence is 16 residues long. The CDR3 DNA reads as TGTGCCATCAGACCTGTTGCGGGTACAAGCTCCTACGAGCAGTACTTC. Translating gives CAIRPVAGTSSYEQYF.

This chain joins TRBV19 and TRBJ2-1; 13 bases align to TRBD2. The CDR3 has 17 amino acids. V gave up 5 bases and J gave up 2 bases; unmatched junction bases: 6. The germline gives CDR1 LNHDA, CDR2 SQIVND (reference sequence). For the CDR3, the DNA is TGTGCCAGTAGTGAACGACTAGCGGGAGGCCCCTACAATGAGCAGTTCTTC. Translated: CASSERLAGGPYNEQFF.

CDR3 loop: CASSVATEGRGYNEQFF. CDR3 sequence (DNA): TGTGCCAGCAGCGTAGCTACTGAGGGGAGGGGATACAATGAGCAGTTCTTC. J is TRBJ2-1 and V is TRBV9; 7 bases agree with TRBD2. The junction had 10 bases not matched to a gene; V was cut back by 0 bases and J by 4 bases. The CDR3 sequence is 17 residues long. Germline V gene data show CDR1 as SGDLS and CDR2 as YYNGEE.

This sequence joins TRBV13 and TRBJ2-2; TRBD2 matches 13 bases. There are 16 residues in the CDR3. The V and J ends lost 4 bases and 6 bases, in that order; junction bases with no gene match: 5. CDR1 is PRHDT and CDR2 is FYEKMQ in the germline V gene (reference sequence). The CDR3 here is CASSSTSGRGSGELFF. The CDR3 DNA is TGTGCCAGCAGCTCCACTAGCGGGAGGGGTTCCGGGGAGCTGTTTTTT.

The chain joins TRBV10-3 to TRBJ1-5; TRBD1 matches at 9 bases. This CDR3 spans 16 amino acids. The V and J ends lost 10 bases and 1 base, in that order; junction bases with no gene match: 11. CDR1 and CDR2 from the germline V gene are ENHRY and SYGVKD. The CDR3 nucleotides read TGTGCCACCGGACAGGGGCTCTATAACAGCAATCAGCCCCAGCATTTT. Translating gives CATGQGLYNSNQPQHF.

The genes are TRBV7-9 and TRBJ2-1; D ambiguous. The V and J ends lost 3 bases and 8 bases respectively, with 14 bases between them. Per germline, CDR1 SEHNR and CDR2 FQNEAQ (reference sequence). CDR3 length: 14 residues. In DNA form, the CDR3 reads TGTGCCAGCAGCTTTGGCAGGACGGATGATGAGCAGTTCTTC. Translation: CASSFGRTDDEQFF.

The chain has TRBV27 and TRBJ2-5; D is perhaps TRBD1 (5 bases). Trimming took off 6 bases at V and 5 bases at J, with 22 bases between the two ends. CDR1 is MNHEY, CDR2 SMNVEV, per germline (reference sequence). CDR3 length: 16 amino acids. CDR3 sequence reads: CASSGRGVAAGETQYF. The CDR3 bases are TGTGCCAGCAGCGGAAGGGGCGTGGCAGCTGGGGAGACCCAGTACTTC.

The chain combines TRBV7-9 with TRBJ1-5; D gene ambiguous. Germline V CDR1 and CDR2: SEHNR, FQNEAQ (reference sequence). Trimming took off 8 bases at V and 0 bases at J, with 11 bases between the two ends. The CDR3 is made up of 14 amino acids. The DNA for the CDR3 is TGTGCCAGCGAGAAGGTGGATAGCAATCAGCCCCAGCATTTT. Residues: CASEKVDSNQPQHF.

This chain joins TRBV7-8 and TRBJ2-7; TRBD1 matches at 9 bases. Germline V gene lookup returns CDR1 SGHVS and CDR2 FQNEAQ. Trimming took 5 bases from V and 2 from J; bases not matched to a gene: 13. CDR3 length: 17 residues. CDR3 DNA: TGTGCCAGCAGCAAACGTACGACCGGGACAGGGACCTACGAGCAGTACTTC. It yields the protein CASSKRTTGTGTYEQYF.

The CDR3 is CASSLTLHEQYF. Written as DNA, the CDR3 is TGTGCCAGCAGCCTTACACTACACGAGCAGTACTTC. The rearrangement links TRBV11-2 to TRBJ2-7; no clear D. CDR1 and CDR2 from the germline V gene are SGHAT and FQNNGV. There are 12 residues in the CDR3. V shed 5 bases and J shed 5 bases, with 10 bases lying between them. Together with reference TRBV11-2 and TRBJ2-7, the CDR3 gives the full variable domain: EAGVAQSPRYKIIEKRQSVAFWCNPISGHATLYWYQQILGQGPKLLIQFQNNGVVDDSQLPKDRFSAERLKGVDSTLKIQPAKLEDSAVYLCASSLTLHEQYFGPGTRLTVT.

The rearrangement links TRBV29-1 to TRBJ2-3; 7 nucleotides agree with TRBD2. J was trimmed by 3 bases and V by 4 bases; bases with no gene match: 4. Germline V gene data show CDR1 as SQVTM and CDR2 as ANQGSEA. CDR3 size: 13 residues. The CDR3 here is CSVAGLGTDTQYF. The CDR3 DNA reads as TGCAGCGTTGCCGGACTAGGAACAGATACGCAGTATTTT.

This clone has a single count. The chain is built from TRBV29-1 and TRBJ2-1; 7 nucleotides line up with TRBD1. This CDR3 comprises 12 residues. CDR1 and CDR2 (germline): SQVTM, ANQGSEA. V shed 7 bases and J 5 bases; nucleotides not matched to a gene: 5. CDR3 loop: CSGGTADNEQFF. The CDR3 region has the DNA TGCAGCGGGGGGACAGCCGACAATGAGCAGTTCTTC.

The chain has TRBV11-2 and TRBJ1-1, with 10 bases identical to TRBD1. The germline gives CDR1 SGHAT, CDR2 FQNNGV. Trimming cost V 5 bases and J 4 bases; bases outside gene matches: 13. CDR3 length: 17 residues. CDR3 residues: CASSETGGLAGGTEAFF. DNA for the CDR3: TGTGCCAGCAGCGAGACAGGGGGCCTCGCCGGGGGCACTGAAGCTTTCTTT. The variable domain in full, with the rest retrieved from reference TRBV11-2 and TRBJ1-1, is EAGVAQSPRYKIIEKRQSVAFWCNPISGHATLYWYQQILGQGPKLLIQFQNNGVVDDSQLPKDRFSAERLKGVDSTLKIQPAKLEDSAVYLCASSETGGLAGGTEAFFGQGTRLTVV.

The gene calls are TRBV28 and TRBJ1-5; 10 bases are shared with TRBD1. The CDR3 is 16 amino acids. CDR1 is MDHEN and CDR2 is SYDVKM in the germline V gene. The V segment lost 8 bases and the J segment 5 bases; nucleotides outside the gene matches: 12. In DNA, the CDR3 is TGTGCCAGCGGAATTTCCGGGACAGGGGCCCATCAGCCCCAGCATTTT. Translated, it gives CASGISGTGAHQPQHF.

The rearrangement joins TRBV25-1 to TRBJ2-5; perhaps TRBD1 as D (5 bases). This CDR3 spans 13 amino acids. The germline V and J ends were trimmed by 3 bases and 1 base, with 6 bases remaining between them. Germline assignment: CDR1 MGHDK and CDR2 SYGVNS. The CDR3 bases are TGTGCCAGCAGTGATACAGGCCAAGAGACCCAGTACTTC. Its protein is CASSDTGQETQYF.

V gene TRBV30 combines with J gene TRBJ2-7, with TRBD1 matching over 11 bases. This CDR3 is 14 amino acids long. Germline CDR1 reads GTSNPN; CDR2 reads SVGIG (reference sequence). V was clipped by 3 bases and J by 2 bases; unmatched bases: 3. CDR3 coding DNA: TGTGCCTGGAGCGGACAGGGGGCAACCTACGAGCAGTACTTC. It codes for CAWSGQGATYEQYF.

The rearrangement uses TRBV27 and TRBJ2-7, with TRBD1 matching 7 bases. Germline V gene data show CDR1 as MNHEY and CDR2 as SMNVEV (reference sequence). V shed 8 bases and J 2 bases; nucleotides not matched to a gene: 9. This CDR3 contains 14 residues. The CDR3 DNA reads as TGTGCCAGCGGCATACAGGGGTTGCCCTACGAGCAGTACTTC. Its translation: CASGIQGLPYEQYF.

This clone has more than one count but fewer than ten. V usage is TRBV7-9 and J usage is TRBJ1-2; TRBD1 is a possible D gene (6 bases). Germline V gene lookup returns CDR1 SEHNR and CDR2 FQNEAQ (reference sequence). CDR3 length equals 14 residues. V was cut by 7 bases and J by 6 bases, with 18 bases left in between. The CDR3, as DNA: TGTGCCAGCACCCCCGGGGGCAAATCCAATGGCTACACCTTC. It yields the protein CASTPGGKSNGYTF. Combining the CDR3 with reference TRBV7-9 and TRBJ1-2 gives the whole variable domain DTGVSQNPRHKITKRGQNVTFRCDPISEHNRLYWYRQTLGQGPEFLTYFQNEAQLEKSRLLSDRFSAERPKGSFSTLEIQRTEQGDSAMYLCASTPGGKSNGYTFGSGTRLTVV.